This TCR beta chain originates from a study of shared clonotypes between healthy human individuals. Measured with immunoSEQ multiplex PCR; TCRdb has only the in-frame clones, and not every one. Here the sample spans 2 million or so clones, about 95% being singletons. Notes on this clone: This specimen includes other DNA sequences encoding the same CDR3.

This TCR was sampled from a man aged 18 to 30 in good health. Sequencing input: naive CD4+ T cells sorted from blood. The subset here: CD45RA+ positively selected.

CDR3 in DNA: TGCGCCAGCAGCTTGGCGGGGGACTATGGCTACACCTTC. Amino acids: CASSLAGDYGYTF. The chain employs TRBV5-1 and TRBJ1-2; a weak D match, TRBD1 (5 bases). CDR1 and CDR2 from the germline V gene are SGHRS and YFSETQ. The CDR3 runs to 13 residues. V was shortened by 0 bases and J by 3 bases, with 6 bases between the two germline ends.